This TCR beta chain comes out of a study of cytomegalovirus exposure and HLA in healthy donors. Whereas donors were nominally healthy upon sampling, unrecorded immune exposures were probable. Study outcomes and limitations: In an earlier analysis, most TCR beta V segments were productive about 87% or about 30% of the time.

Use of 60 Vbeta and 13 Jbeta primers characterized the PCR. TCRdb's copy holds only in-frame clones and misses some; the assay was immunoSEQ multiplex PCR. The sample consists of about 140,000 clones, 88% of them appearing once. V was clipped by 2 bases and J by 4 bases; unmatched bases: 10. The CDR3 runs 16 residues. Germline V gene lookup returns CDR1 SEHNR and CDR2 FQNEAQ (reference sequence). A word on this clone: No antigen is known for it.

Sequences were obtained from PBMCs. This clonotype originated in a woman aged 40 to 50 in good health and CMV-seronegative. The chain links TRBV7-9 to TRBJ2-5; 7 nucleotides agree with TRBD2. The CDR3 loop is CASSLPFGRGGETQYF. CDR3 DNA sequence: TGTGCCAGCAGCTTACCTTTTGGGAGGGGAGGAGAGACCCAGTACTTC.